This T cell receptor beta chain was sequenced during a study of CD8 T cells in Susac syndrome. This CDR3 comprises 16 residues. The J segment lost 7 bases and the V segment lost 4 bases, leaving 11 bases of the junction unmatched. The germline gives CDR1 SGHAT, CDR2 FQNNGV. Random-hexamer reverse transcription was applied to roughly 0.45 to 1 ug RNA. TCRdb independently ran MiXCR on the immunoSEQ multiplex PCR reads; one entry per CDR3 protein. The sample records about 160,000 distinct CDR3 sequences, roughly 94% being singletons. Specimen: CD4+ T cells from PBMCs. The source is a human donor with multiple sclerosis. The rearrangement joins TRBV11-2 to TRBJ1-2, with 11 bases that match TRBD1. CDR3 loop: CASSSQAGTGGRGYTF. DNA of the CDR3: TGTGCCAGCAGCTCCCAAGCCGGGACAGGGGGTCGTGGCTACACCTTC.